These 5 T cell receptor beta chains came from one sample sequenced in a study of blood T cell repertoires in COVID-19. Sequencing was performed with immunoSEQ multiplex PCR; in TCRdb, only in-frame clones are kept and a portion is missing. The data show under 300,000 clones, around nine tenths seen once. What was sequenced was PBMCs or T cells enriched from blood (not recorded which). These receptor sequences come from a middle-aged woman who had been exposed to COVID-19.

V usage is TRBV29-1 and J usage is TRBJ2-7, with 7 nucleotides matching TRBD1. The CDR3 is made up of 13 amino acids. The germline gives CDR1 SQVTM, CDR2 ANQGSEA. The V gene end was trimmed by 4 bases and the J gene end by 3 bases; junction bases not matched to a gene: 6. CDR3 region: CSVASRDSYEQYF. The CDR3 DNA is TGCAGCGTTGCTTCCCGGGACAGCTACGAGCAGTACTTC.

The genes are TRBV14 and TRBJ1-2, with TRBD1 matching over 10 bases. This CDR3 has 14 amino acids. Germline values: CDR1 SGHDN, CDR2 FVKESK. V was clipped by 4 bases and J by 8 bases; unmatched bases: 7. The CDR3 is CASSPLGQGRGYTF. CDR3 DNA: TGTGCCAGCAGCCCCTTGGGACAGGGGAGGGGCTACACCTTC.

Here the CDR3 reads CASSLGDSATNEKLFF. The CDR3 DNA reads as TGTGCCAGCAGCTTAGGGGACAGTGCAACTAATGAAAAACTGTTTTTT. The gene calls are TRBV7-9 and TRBJ1-4, with TRBD1 matching 7 bases. J was trimmed by 0 bases and V by 1 base; bases with no gene match: 2. Per the germline V gene, CDR1 is SEHNR and CDR2 is FQNEAQ (reference sequence). This CDR3 comprises 16 residues.

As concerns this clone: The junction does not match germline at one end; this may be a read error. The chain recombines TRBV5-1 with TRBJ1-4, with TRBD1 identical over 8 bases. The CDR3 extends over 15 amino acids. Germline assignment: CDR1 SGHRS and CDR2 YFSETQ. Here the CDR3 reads CASSFSTGDREKLFF. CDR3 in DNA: TGTGCCAGCAGCTTCTCGACAGGGGATAGAGAAAAACTGTTTTTT.

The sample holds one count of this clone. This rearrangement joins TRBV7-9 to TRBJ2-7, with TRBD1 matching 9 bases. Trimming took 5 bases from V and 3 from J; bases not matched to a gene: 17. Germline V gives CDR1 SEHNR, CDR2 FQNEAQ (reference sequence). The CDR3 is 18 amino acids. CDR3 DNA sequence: TGTGCCAGCAGCGTTACCACAGGGACAGGGCCGTTCGACTACGAGCAGTACGTC. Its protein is CASSVTTGTGPFDYEQYV.